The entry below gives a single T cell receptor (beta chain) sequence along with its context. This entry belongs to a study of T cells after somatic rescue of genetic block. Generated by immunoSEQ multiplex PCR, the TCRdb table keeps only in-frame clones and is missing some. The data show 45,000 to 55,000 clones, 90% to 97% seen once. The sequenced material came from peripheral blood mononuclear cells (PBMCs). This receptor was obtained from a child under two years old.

The CDR3 DNA sequence: TGTGCCTGGTCAACCGGGACAGGGAATGAAAAACTGTTTTTT. This sequence encodes CAWSTGTGNEKLFF. The V call is TRBV30, the J call TRBJ1-4; 9 nucleotides match TRBD1. The CDR3 spans 14 residues. Trimming took 5 bases from V and 5 from J; bases not matched to a gene: 6. The germline V gene encodes CDR1 GTSNPN and CDR2 SVGIG (reference sequence).